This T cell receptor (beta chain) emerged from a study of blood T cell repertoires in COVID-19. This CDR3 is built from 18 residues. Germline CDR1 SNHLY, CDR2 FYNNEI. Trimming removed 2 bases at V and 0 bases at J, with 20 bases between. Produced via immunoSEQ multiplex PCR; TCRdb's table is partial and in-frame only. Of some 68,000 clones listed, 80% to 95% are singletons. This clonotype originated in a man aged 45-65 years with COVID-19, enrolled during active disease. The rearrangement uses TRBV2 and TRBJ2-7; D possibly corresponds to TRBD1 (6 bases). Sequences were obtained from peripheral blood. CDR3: CASSERGVDRRSSYEQYF. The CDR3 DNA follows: TGTGCCAGCAGTGAACGTGGGGTCGACAGGAGGAGCTCCTACGAGCAGTACTTC.